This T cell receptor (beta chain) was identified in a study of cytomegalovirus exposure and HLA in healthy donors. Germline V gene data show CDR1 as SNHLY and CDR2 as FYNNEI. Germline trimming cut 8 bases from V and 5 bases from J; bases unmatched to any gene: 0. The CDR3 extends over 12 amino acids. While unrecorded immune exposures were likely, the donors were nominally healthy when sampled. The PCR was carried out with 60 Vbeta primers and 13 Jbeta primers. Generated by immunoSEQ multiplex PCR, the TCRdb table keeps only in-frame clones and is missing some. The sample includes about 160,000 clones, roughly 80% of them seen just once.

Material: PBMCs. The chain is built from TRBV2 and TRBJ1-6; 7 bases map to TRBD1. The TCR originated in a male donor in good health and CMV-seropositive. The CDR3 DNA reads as TGTGCCAGCGGGACAGATAATTCACCCCTCCACTTT. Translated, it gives CASGTDNSPLHF.